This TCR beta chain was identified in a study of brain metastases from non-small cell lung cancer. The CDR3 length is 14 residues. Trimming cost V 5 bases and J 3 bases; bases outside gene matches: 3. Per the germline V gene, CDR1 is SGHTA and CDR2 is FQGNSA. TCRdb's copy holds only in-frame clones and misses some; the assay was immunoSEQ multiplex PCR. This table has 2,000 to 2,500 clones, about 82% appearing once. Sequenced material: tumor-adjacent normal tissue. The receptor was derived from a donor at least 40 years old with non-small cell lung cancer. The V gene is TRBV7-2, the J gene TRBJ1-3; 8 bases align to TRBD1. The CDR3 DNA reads TGTGCCAGCAGCCGGACAGGGTATGGAAACACCATATATTTT. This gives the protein CASSRTGYGNTIYF.